This entry features one T cell receptor (beta chain) sequence. Its antigen remains unidentified. Between the trimmed V and J ends, which lost 1 base and 4 bases, there was a span of 14 bases. Germline CDR1 reads SGHAT; CDR2 reads FQNNGV. The CDR3 covers 16 residues. The record originates from a study of graft-versus-host responses after intestinal transplantation. The overall study: Recipients uniformly received anti-thymocyte globulin induction, followed by tacrolimus and steroids for two to four years.

Libraries were prepared by immunoSEQ multiplex PCR; TCRdb keeps only in-frame clonotypes and omits some of them. The sample holds over 80,000 clones, 91% seen once. Material: unstimulated CD4+ T cells sorted from spleen or lymph node cells, obtained before transplant. The receptor was derived from a human donor who was the organ donor for an intestinal transplant. The chain links TRBV11-2 to TRBJ2-1; perhaps TRBD2 as D (7 bases). CDR3 DNA: TGTGCCAGCAGCTTAGGGCGGGGGCCCTTGTACAATGAGCAGTTCTTC. This translates into CASSLGRGPLYNEQFF.